Below are 27 T cell receptor beta chains sequenced from a single sample in a study of T cell responses to AZD1222 COVID-19 vaccine. Measured with immunoSEQ multiplex PCR; TCRdb has only the in-frame clones, and not every one. The data contain 160,000 or so clones, about 91% of them seen just once; the ten biggest clones take up approximately 4.4%. The sequencing used peripheral blood, collected on day 0 of AZD1222 vaccination. These receptors came from an adult in good health.

This chain uses TRBV7-9 with TRBJ2-1, with TRBD1 matching 8 bases. The trim removed 4 bases at V and 9 bases at J, leaving 11 bases unmatched. The CDR3 is made up of 15 amino acids. Germline V lookup: CDR1 SEHNR, CDR2 FQNEAQ (reference sequence). DNA of the CDR3: TGTGCCAGCAGCTGGGGACAGGTAATCCCTTTTGAGCAGTTCTTC. Protein sequence: CASSWGQVIPFEQFF.

The V gene is TRBV30, the J gene TRBJ2-7; TRBD1 matches at 10 bases. The CDR3 contains 12 residues. Germline-derived CDR1 and CDR2 are GTSNPN and SVGIG (reference sequence). J gave up 2 bases and V 7 bases, and 2 bases lay outside the gene matches. Written as DNA, the CDR3 is TGTGCCTCAGGACAGGGGGCCTACGAGCAGTACTTC. It encodes CASGQGAYEQYF.

The chain uses TRBV19 and TRBJ1-3; a weak D match, TRBD1 (5 bases). CDR1 is LNHDA, CDR2 SQIVND, per germline (reference sequence). V lost 6 bases to trimming and J lost 3 bases, with 15 bases between them. This CDR3 contains 15 residues. The CDR3 bases are TGTGCCAGTAGAAGGAGGGGCGATCATGGAAACACCATATATTTT. This codes for CASRRRGDHGNTIYF.

V usage is TRBV19 and J usage is TRBJ2-6; no definite D call. The V end lost 5 bases, the J end lost 0 bases, and 8 bases lay between the germline ends. The germline V gene has CDR1 LNHDA and CDR2 SQIVND (reference sequence). The CDR3 runs to 15 residues. The CDR3 protein is CASSPDGSGANVLTF. The CDR3 DNA reads TGTGCCAGTAGTCCGGACGGCTCTGGGGCCAACGTCCTGACTTTC.

V gene TRBV28 combines with J gene TRBJ2-7, with D perhaps TRBD1 (5 bases). The germline CDR1 and CDR2 sequences are MDHEN and SYDVKM. The CDR3 spans 14 residues. V lost 7 bases, J lost 3 bases, and 16 bases lay in between. CDR3 nucleotide sequence: TGTGCCAGCAAGAGTCTGGGGCAACACTACGAGCAGTACTTC. This encodes CASKSLGQHYEQYF.

The DNA of the CDR3 is TGTGCCAGCAGCCATGACAGTATCCAGGTGGGCTATGGCTACACCTTC. It translates to CASSHDSIQVGYGYTF. The V gene is TRBV7-2, the J gene TRBJ1-2, with TRBD1 as a possible D gene (5 bases). The CDR3 extends over 16 amino acids. V gave up 5 bases and J gave up 4 bases, with 20 bases separating them. CDR1 and CDR2 (germline): SGHTA, FQGNSA.

The chain recombines TRBV9 with TRBJ2-1; D possibly corresponds to TRBD2 (5 bases). CDR1 is SGDLS and CDR2 is YYNGEE in the germline V gene. Trimming stripped 3 bases from V and 0 bases from J, with 13 bases between. CDR3 size: 16 residues. CDR3 region: CASSDRAASSYNEQFF. CDR3 nucleotides: TGTGCCAGCAGCGATAGAGCGGCAAGCTCCTACAATGAGCAGTTCTTC.

The rearrangement links TRBV7-2 to TRBJ1-2, with D hard to call. The CDR3 extends over 14 amino acids. Trimming cost V 1 base and J 4 bases, with 10 bases left between them. The germline V gene has CDR1 SGHTA and CDR2 FQGNSA. CDR3 nucleotide sequence: TGTGCCAGCAGCTTAGAAGTTTTGGTCTATGGCTACACCTTC. Amino acid sequence: CASSLEVLVYGYTF.

The chain links TRBV2 to TRBJ1-2, with TRBD1 identical over 8 bases. Germline-derived CDR1 and CDR2 are SNHLY and FYNNEI. The CDR3 runs to 13 residues. V shed 10 bases and J 7 bases; nucleotides not matched to a gene: 11. DNA of the CDR3: TGTGCCATGCAACGAGACAGGGGTGGTGGCTACACCTTC. Its protein is CAMQRDRGGGYTF.

The rearrangement links TRBV12-3 or TRBV12-4 to TRBJ2-7; no clear D gene. CDR3 length equals 12 residues. The V and J ends lost 5 bases and 3 bases respectively, with 8 bases between them. The CDR3, as DNA: TGTGCCAGCAGTCTCGCATACTACGAGCAGTACTTC. Translation gives CASSLAYYEQYF.

The V gene is TRBV19, the J gene TRBJ1-1, with a possible D match to TRBD1 (6 bases). Per the germline V gene, CDR1 is LNHDA and CDR2 is SQIVND (reference sequence). This CDR3 has 15 residues. The V and J ends lost 6 bases and 2 bases respectively, with 16 bases between them. CDR3 DNA sequence: TGTGCCAGTAGAACCGGGGGCCTGGGAAACACTGAAGCTTTCTTT. It yields the protein CASRTGGLGNTEAFF.

For the CDR3, the DNA is TGTGCCAGCAGTTTGCGCGACAGAGACGAGCAGTTCTTC. This codes for CASSLRDRDEQFF. J is TRBJ2-1 and V is TRBV28; possibly TRBD1 for D (5 bases). Trimming took off 3 bases at V and 10 bases at J, with 13 bases between the two ends. Germline assignment: CDR1 MDHEN and CDR2 SYDVKM. This CDR3 has 13 residues.

V gene TRBV6-5 combines with J gene TRBJ1-6; D gene unclear. V was cut by 9 bases and J by 0 bases, with 6 bases left in between. Germline V CDR1 and CDR2: MNHEY, SVGAGI. The CDR3 loop spans 13 amino acids. The CDR3 loop reads CASTNSYNSPLHF. The CDR3 DNA is TGTGCCAGTACCAACTCCTATAATTCACCCCTCCACTTT.

The CDR3 loop is CASSVQQGYGYTF. The CDR3 nucleotides are TGTGCCAGCAGCGTACAACAGGGTTATGGCTACACCTTC. This chain joins TRBV9 and TRBJ1-2, with D possibly matching TRBD1 (6 bases). CDR1 SGDLS and CDR2 YYNGEE come from the germline V gene. The CDR3 length is 13 residues. The V gene lost 1 base and the J gene lost 5 bases, with 9 bases spanning the gap.

A single count supports this clone. Germline and junction disagree at one end, which may indicate a read error. The V call is TRBV28, the J call TRBJ2-1; 7 bases map to TRBD1. CDR3 length: 13 amino acids. Per the germline V gene, CDR1 is MDHEN and CDR2 is SYDVKM. The CDR3 DNA is TGTGCCAGCAATGGCGGACAGGTAGAGGCCGGGGTCTTC. This encodes CASNGGQVEAGVF.

The chain recombines TRBV21-1 with TRBJ1-1; TRBD1, the table's D call, was not compared with the DNA. TRBV21-1 is a listed pseudogene. This CDR3 is built from 20 residues. For the CDR3, the DNA is TGTGCCAGCACCCACTCACCCCCCACGCGACAGGGGAGGGTGAGCACTGAAGCTTTCTTT. This encodes CASTHSPPTRQGRVSTEAFF.

V gene TRBV19 combines with J gene TRBJ2-7; 8 nucleotides align to TRBD2. There are 19 residues in the CDR3. CDR1 and CDR2 from the germline V gene are LNHDA and SQIVND (reference sequence). V shed 0 bases, J shed 6 bases, and the junction held 19 bases outside the gene matches. The CDR3 here is CASSIDGAASGFSNREQYF. CDR3 DNA sequence: TGTGCCAGTAGTATAGACGGGGCGGCTAGCGGGTTCTCGAATCGCGAGCAGTACTTC.

The gene calls are TRBV28 and TRBJ1-5; D is uncertain. Trimming took 7 bases from V and 3 from J, leaving 13 bases between them. Per germline, CDR1 MDHEN and CDR2 SYDVKM. This CDR3 has 14 residues. The CDR3 loop is CASTPWGTNQPQHF. The CDR3, as DNA: TGTGCCAGCACGCCCTGGGGAACCAATCAGCCCCAGCATTTT. The whole variable domain, remainder taken from reference TRBV28 and TRBJ1-5, is DVKVTQSSRYLVKRTGEKVFLECVQDMDHENMFWYRQDPGLGLRLIYFSYDVKMKEKGDIPEGYSVSREKKERFSLILESASTNQTSMYLCASTPWGTNQPQHFGDGTRLSIL.

The J gene is TRBJ2-7, the V gene TRBV18; TRBD2 agrees at 8 bases. The ends lost 4 bases at V and 3 bases at J; junction bases unmatched: 2. Germline V gives CDR1 KGHSH, CDR2 LQKENI. The CDR3 contains 13 residues. CDR3 in DNA: TGTGCCAGCTCACAAGCGGGAGTCTACGAGCAGTACTTC. Its translation: CASSQAGVYEQYF.

The V and J genes are TRBV29-1 and TRBJ2-7, with D tentatively TRBD1 or TRBD2 (5 bases each). From germline, CDR1 is SQVTM and CDR2 ANQGSEA. The CDR3 consists of 14 residues. Trimming cost V 4 bases and J 5 bases, with 18 bases left between them. The DNA of the CDR3 is TGCAGCGTTGCTCCGGGACCCCGGAGTGACGAGCAGTACTTC. Amino acid sequence: CSVAPGPRSDEQYF.

This clone appeared once. This sequence joins TRBV12-5 and TRBJ1-1; 8 bases match TRBD1. Trimming took 5 bases from V and 1 from J; bases not matched to a gene: 3. Germline V lookup: CDR1 LGHNT, CDR2 FRNRAP. There are 14 residues in the CDR3. The CDR3 here is CASGLDRANTEAFF. CDR3 DNA: TGTGCTAGTGGTCTGGACAGGGCGAACACTGAAGCTTTCTTT.

The chain uses TRBV29-1 and TRBJ1-2, with 7 bases aligning to TRBD1. CDR3 size: 15 residues. J lost 8 bases, V lost 7 bases, and 19 bases had no gene match. CDR1 and CDR2 from the germline V gene are SQVTM and ANQGSEA. CDR3 DNA: TGCAGCGCAAGCCCGAGGACAGGAGTAGGTTTAGGCTACACCTTC. This gives the protein CSASPRTGVGLGYTF. The whole variable domain, remainder taken from reference TRBV29-1 and TRBJ1-2, is SAVISQKPSRDICQRGTSLTIQCQVDSQVTMMFWYRQQPGQSLTLIATANQGSEATYESGFVIDKFPISRPNLTFSTLTVSNMSPEDSSIYLCSASPRTGVGLGYTFGSGTRLTVV.

This clone was seen only once. The chain employs TRBV11-3 and TRBJ2-3; D might be TRBD2 (6 bases). Trimming took 3 bases from V and 0 from J, leaving 10 bases between them. The germline V gene has CDR1 SGHNT and CDR2 YENEEA. This CDR3 region has 15 residues. CDR3 DNA sequence: TGTGCCAGCAGCTTGGGGGGAACTAGCACAGATACGCAGTATTTT. Protein product: CASSLGGTSTDTQYF.

The V call is TRBV10-2, the J call TRBJ1-1; 7 bases map to TRBD1. J gave up 0 bases and V 7 bases, and 5 bases lay outside the gene matches. Germline CDR1 WSHSY, CDR2 SAAADI. This CDR3 spans 14 amino acids. CDR3 DNA: TGCGCCAGCAATAAGGGACAGTTGAACACTGAAGCTTTCTTT. It is translated as CASNKGQLNTEAFF.

The V gene is TRBV28, the J gene TRBJ2-1; TRBD2 aligns across 12 bases. V trimming: 2 bases; J trimming: 5 bases; junction bases outside the gene matches: 1. Germline CDR1 reads MDHEN; CDR2 reads SYDVKM. The CDR3 has 15 residues. Written as DNA, the CDR3 is TGTGCCAGCAGTTTACTAGCGGGAGGGAACAATGAGCAGTTCTTC. It translates to CASSLLAGGNNEQFF.

This chain joins TRBV2 and TRBJ1-1; TRBD1 matches at 7 bases. J lost 7 bases, V lost 4 bases, and 9 bases had no gene match. The CDR3 is made up of 14 amino acids. Germline lookup yields CDR1 SNHLY and CDR2 FYNNEI. In nucleotides, the CDR3 is TGTGCCAGCAGTGGTCGGCAGGGGGGGTATGAAGCTTTCTTT. Amino acids: CASSGRQGGYEAFF.

This clone was counted between two and nine times. The chain carries TRBV28 and TRBJ1-2, with TRBD1 matching 10 bases. Germline CDR1 reads MDHEN; CDR2 reads SYDVKM. Trimming took 3 bases from V and 1 from J; bases not matched to a gene: 2. The CDR3 covers 15 residues. As DNA, the CDR3 is TGTGCCAGCAGTTTGGGGGACAGGGGTAACTATGGCTACACCTTC. This codes for CASSLGDRGNYGYTF.